The clone carrying this TCR beta chain was recorded a few times. Its specificity is unknown. The sample holds other DNA sequences that translate to the same CDR3. CDR1 SGHAT and CDR2 FQNNGV come from the germline V gene. This CDR3 contains 11 residues. The germline V and J ends were trimmed by 4 bases and 4 bases, with 5 bases remaining between them. The sequenced template was cDNA made from the entire isolated RNA. The assay was immunoSEQ multiplex PCR, and TCRdb's table has in-frame clones only and misses some. The sample has 550,000 to 850,000 clones; 10% to 15% are singletons. The data were taken from a study of beta chain features in type 1 diabetes. The study's findings and limits: In every one of the four CD4+ subsets, TCRB CDR3s were moderately but significantly shorter in Type 1 diabetes patients.

Sequenced sample: naive CD4+ T cells from blood. This chain uses TRBV11-2 with TRBJ2-7, with D unclear. The receptor was derived from a man aged 18 to 35 with type 1 diabetes. The CDR3 DNA follows: TGTGCCAGCAGCTCTCAATACGAGCAGTACTTC. This sequence encodes CASSSQYEQYF.